This TCR beta chain stems from a study of metastatic and nonmetastatic thyroid tumors. As for the study in general: Malignant thyroid and benign thyroid patients provided blood and tumor or nodule tissue whose repertoires were compared. General study findings and limits: In blood and tumor, TCR beta diversity was reportedly significantly higher in malignant thyroid tumors than in benign nodules.

Treatment of any kind had been given to no patient before thyroid surgery. The CDR3 spans 16 residues. Germline V lookup: CDR1 SGHAT, CDR2 FQNNGV. Unmatched junction bases numbered 9, after V lost 6 bases and J lost 2 bases. Methods used by the authors: The study's classifier, a distant-metastasis tool for papillary thyroid cancer, was built using CDR3 differences across clinicopathological groups. Using MiXCR, TCRdb reanalyzed the PCR reads. The V and J calls and clone size come from TCRdb's table, not from the authors' own analysis. The data contain fewer than 25,000 clones, about 11% of them singletons. To note about this clone: No antigen is known for it. A single base separates this from a much larger clone, so it may be a read error.

This clonotype was obtained from a female donor with papillary thyroid cancer or a benign thyroid nodule (not recorded which). Some clones in this sample may be carry-over from other donors' samples. The V and J genes are TRBV11-2 and TRBJ2-3; 9 nucleotides match TRBD2. The sequencing input was blood. CDR3 in amino acids: CASSPLAGAHTDTQYF. CDR3 sequence (DNA): TGTGCCAGCAGTCCATTAGCGGGAGCCCACACAGATACGCAGTATTTT.